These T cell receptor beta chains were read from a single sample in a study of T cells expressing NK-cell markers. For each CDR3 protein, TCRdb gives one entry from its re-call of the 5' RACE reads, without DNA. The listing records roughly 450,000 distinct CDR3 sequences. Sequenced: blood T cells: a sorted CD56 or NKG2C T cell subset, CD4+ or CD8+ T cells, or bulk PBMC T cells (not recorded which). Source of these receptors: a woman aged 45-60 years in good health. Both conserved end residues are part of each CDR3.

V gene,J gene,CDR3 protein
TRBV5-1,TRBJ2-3,CASSLVSTDTQYF
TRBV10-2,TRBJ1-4,CASSLGTGEKLFF
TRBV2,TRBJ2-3,CASSETFAGTQYF
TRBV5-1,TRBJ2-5,CASRGEETQYF
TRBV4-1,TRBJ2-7,CASSQVPTIGGYEQYF
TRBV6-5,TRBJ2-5,CASKGGSSRQETQYF
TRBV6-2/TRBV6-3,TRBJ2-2,CASSYSDRVNTGELFF
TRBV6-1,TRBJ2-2,CASSSTSTNTGELFF
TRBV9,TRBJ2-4,CASSPGLAGGSVKNIQYF
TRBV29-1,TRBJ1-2,CSVATGLSGYTF
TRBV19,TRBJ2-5,CASRTGSQGETQYF
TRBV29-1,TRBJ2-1,CSVEVGGQYNEQFF
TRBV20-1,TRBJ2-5,CSAELAEPLQETQYF
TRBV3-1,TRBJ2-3,CASGSTGSIVNTQYF
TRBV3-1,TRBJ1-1,CASSRVSGQGNTEAFF
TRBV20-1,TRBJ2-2,CSAKGGQGSTGELFF
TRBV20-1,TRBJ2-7,CSALSGETTYEQYF
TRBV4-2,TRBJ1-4,CASSLSGQGSGVANEKLFF
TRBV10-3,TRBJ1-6,CAISESAVGNSPLHF
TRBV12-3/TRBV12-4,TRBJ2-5,CASTADPTGGARAKETQYF
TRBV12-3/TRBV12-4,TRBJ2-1,CASSPGPTRLDEQFF
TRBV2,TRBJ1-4,CASVPTATNEKLFF
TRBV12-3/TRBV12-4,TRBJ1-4,CASSFGFTNEKLFF
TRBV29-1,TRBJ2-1,CSVAGVRNEQFF
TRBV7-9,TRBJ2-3,CASSLGLFGGESSSTDTQYF
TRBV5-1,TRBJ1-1,CASSWVRTIMNTEAFF
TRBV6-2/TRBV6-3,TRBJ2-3,CASSYLTGGPIDTQYF
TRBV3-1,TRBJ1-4,CASSQDNGRMKKLFF
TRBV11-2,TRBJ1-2,CASSFDPGSWYGYTF
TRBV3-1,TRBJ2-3,CASRRTGSSDTQYF
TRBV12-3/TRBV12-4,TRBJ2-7,CASSLVVRSSYEQYF
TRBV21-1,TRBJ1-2,CASSIRQRGRSGYTF